This T cell receptor (beta chain) was captured by sequencing in a study of blood T cell repertoires in COVID-19. As for the study in general: Both acute and convalescent COVID-19 samples were obtained from the United States, Italy and Spain.

The V gene lost 0 bases and the J gene lost 8 bases, with 16 bases spanning the gap. The CDR3 sequence is 16 residues long. Germline CDR1 MNHEY, CDR2 SVGAGI. In the authors' methods: Amplification with reference gene primers provided the estimates of nucleated cell counts. The assay was immunoSEQ multiplex PCR, and TCRdb's table has in-frame clones only and misses some. D and trimming come from the DNA, and the V and J calls and clone size come from that table. The top ten clones hold roughly 20% of a sample with over 100,000 clones, roughly 85% of them seen once. The sequencing input was peripheral blood. The TCR comes from a woman in her sixties or seventies with acute or convalescent COVID-19. The chain recombines TRBV6-5 with TRBJ1-4; D possibly corresponds to TRBD1 (5 bases). CDR3 in amino acids: CASSYSFSTQGEKLFF. Here the CDR3 DNA reads TGTGCCAGCAGTTACTCCTTTTCCACGCAGGGCGAAAAACTGTTTTTT.